These T cell receptor beta chains were read from a single sample in a study of blood T cell repertoires in COVID-19. Here immunoSEQ multiplex PCR was the method, and the copy in TCRdb shows in-frame clones only, minus some. The sample holds hundreds of thousands of clones, about 84% seen once. Source material: PBMCs or T cells enriched from blood (not recorded which). These receptor sequences come from a man aged 30 to 39 with acute COVID-19. CDR3s include the opening cysteine and the closing phenylalanine or tryptophan.

>TRBJ1-1|TRBV11-2
CASSATRGTEAFF
>TRBJ2-7|TRBV6-6
CASSSTGPSSYEQYF
>TRBJ2-3|TRBV19
CASSPGSSTDTQYF
>TRBJ1-4|TRBV28
CASSSLTTVENEKLFF
>TRBJ1-2|TRBV12-5
CASGKFGGLGYTF
>TRBJ1-4|TRBV30
CAWRFGGPSNEKLFF
>TRBJ1-1|TRBV6-4
CASSEAVYTEAFF
>TRBJ1-2|TRBV5-1
CASSQQGLEDGYTF
>TRBJ1-1|TRBV7-9
CASSFLIDRGSAFF
>TRBJ1-1|TRBV3-1/TRBV3-2
CASSPDSRAFF
>TRBJ2-5|TRBV18
CASSPEGQGAQTQYF
>TRBJ2-3|TRBV12-5
CASGLGQGGDTQYF
>TRBJ2-5|TRBV7-3
CASSLLGTSGGSETQYF
>TRBJ2-2|TRBV5-4
CASSRQASNTGELFF